The 23 T cell receptor beta chains below were found in one sample sequenced in a study of CXCR3-negative and CXCR3-positive naive CD8 T cells. Study results and caveats: CXCR3-positive naive cells carried more hydrophobic TRB CDR3s than CXCR3-negative ones.

Via 5' RACE with UMI labels, TRB cDNA libraries were prepared. TCRdb re-called the 5' RACE reads, yielding one record per CDR3 amino acid sequence without DNA. The sample has approximately 130,000 distinct CDR3 sequences. For these receptors, no antigen is known. Sequenced sample: naive CXCR3+ CD8+ T cells from blood. Subset given: CD45RO-CCR7+CD27+CD95- naive CD8+ T cells expressing CXCR3 (TNR3+). These receptor sequences come from a human donor in good health. Some clones in this sample may be carry-over from other donors' samples.

The rearrangement uses TRBV6-2 or TRBV6-3 and TRBJ2-7; TCRdb gives TRBD2 as the D gene, but with no DNA this cannot be confirmed. The CDR3 extends over 14 amino acids. The germline CDR1 and CDR2 sequences are MNHEY and SVGEGT. CDR3 sequence: CASSTWRGEYEQYF.

The chain joins TRBV29-1 to TRBJ2-2. Germline loops: CDR1 SQVTM, CDR2 ANQGSEA. The CDR3 is 13 amino acids. The CDR3 spells CSVPTANTGELFF.

V usage is TRBV6-5 and J usage is TRBJ1-3. CDR1 and CDR2 from the germline V gene are MNHEY and SVGAGI. This CDR3 spans 15 amino acids. The CDR3 reads CASTAWPHSGNTIYF.

The chain employs TRBV7-9 and TRBJ2-1; the D gene TCRdb calls, TRBD2, cannot be checked with no DNA. The V gene's germline CDR1 is SEHNR and CDR2 FQNEAQ (reference sequence). The length of the CDR3 is 14 residues. CDR3 protein: CASSLVGRPNEQFF.

This chain connects TRBV7-9 to TRBJ2-7. The CDR3 is made up of 12 amino acids. Germline V lookup: CDR1 SEHNR, CDR2 FQNEAQ (reference sequence). The CDR3 sequence is CASSYGTYEQYF.

The chain has TRBV13 and TRBJ1-2; TCRdb's D gene call, TRBD1, goes unchecked for lack of DNA. Per germline, CDR1 PRHDT and CDR2 FYEKMQ (reference sequence). The CDR3 has 16 amino acids. The CDR3 sequence: CASSSRGQLANYGYTF.

The chain joins TRBV10-1 to TRBJ2-1. The CDR3 is 16 amino acids. CDR1 is WNHNN, CDR2 SYGVQD, per germline (reference sequence). The CDR3 is CASSDMEIGSYNEQFF.

The rearrangement uses TRBV28 and TRBJ2-7. Germline values: CDR1 MDHEN, CDR2 SYDVKM. The CDR3 contains 14 residues. The CDR3 loop is CASSLRITLYEQYF. Full variable domain (rest looked up from reference TRBV28 and TRBJ2-7): DVKVTQSSRYLVKRTGEKVFLECVQDMDHENMFWYRQDPGLGLRLIYFSYDVKMKEKGDIPEGYSVSREKKERFSLILESASTNQTSMYLCASSLRITLYEQYFGPGTRLTVT.

The chain recombines TRBV20-1 with TRBJ2-7; checking the TCRdb D call of TRBD2 is not possible without DNA. Germline V CDR1 and CDR2: DFQATT, SNEGSKA (reference sequence). CDR3 length: 14 residues. The CDR3 sequence is CSASTSGKAYEQYF.

This sequence joins TRBV6-6 and TRBJ2-7; TCRdb's D call of TRBD1 is untestable without DNA. The germline V gene has CDR1 MNHNY and CDR2 SVGAGI (reference sequence). The CDR3 has 15 residues. The chain's CDR3 is CASSPPGTGDYEQYF.

The chain joins TRBV20-1 to TRBJ1-2. There are 14 residues in the CDR3. Germline V CDR1 and CDR2: DFQATT, SNEGSKA (reference sequence). CDR3 in amino acids: CSARPTGLIYGYTF.

The rearrangement links TRBV29-1 to TRBJ1-1; checking the TCRdb D call of TRBD1 is not possible without DNA. The germline gives CDR1 SQVTM, CDR2 ANQGSEA. This CDR3 is 11 amino acids long. The chain's CDR3 is CSVWGLSEAFF. Based on the CDR3 plus reference TRBV29-1 and TRBJ1-1, the full variable domain is SAVISQKPSRDICQRGTSLTIQCQVDSQVTMMFWYRQQPGQSLTLIATANQGSEATYESGFVIDKFPISRPNLTFSTLTVSNMSPEDSSIYLCSVWGLSEAFFGQGTRLTVV.

The chain links TRBV7-2 to TRBJ1-2; TCRdb outputs TRBD1, but without DNA this stays unchecked. This CDR3 has 13 residues. Germline V lookup: CDR1 SGHTA, CDR2 FQGNSA. The CDR3 loop is CASSPRRGTGYTF.

The rearrangement uses TRBV7-2 and TRBJ2-7; the D gene TCRdb calls, TRBD1, cannot be checked with no DNA. CDR3 size: 14 residues. Germline loops: CDR1 SGHTA, CDR2 FQGNSA. The CDR3 protein is CASSHPGGGVEQYF.

V is TRBV30 and J is TRBJ2-1. Germline CDR1 and CDR2: GTSNPN and SVGIG (reference sequence). This CDR3 has 11 amino acids. The CDR3 protein is CAWKLAIWQFF.

The V and J genes are TRBV25-1 and TRBJ2-5; absent DNA, TCRdb's TRBD1 call cannot be checked. This CDR3 comprises 15 residues. Germline lookup yields CDR1 MGHDK and CDR2 SYGVNS. This CDR3 reads CASSRQQGLSETQYF.

The rearrangement uses TRBV30 and TRBJ1-1; TCRdb selects TRBD1, and the lack of DNA leaves this call unchecked. This CDR3 has 13 amino acids. Germline CDR1 and CDR2: GTSNPN and SVGIG (reference sequence). The CDR3: CAWSAGTGTEAFF.

CDR3 sequence reads: CASSQFGSRRAYEQYF. This chain connects TRBV23-1 to TRBJ2-7. TRBV23-1 has ORF status, its function being uncertain. CDR3 length: 16 amino acids.

This chain uses TRBV4-1 with TRBJ1-3; TCRdb's assignment of TRBD1 cannot be checked, as there is no DNA. Germline V gives CDR1 MGHRA, CDR2 YSYEKL. This CDR3 spans 15 amino acids. The CDR3: CASSPDRSSGNTIYF.

The chain links TRBV15 to TRBJ2-5; without DNA, the TCRdb call of TRBD1 cannot be checked. The CDR3 runs 15 residues. The germline CDR1 and CDR2 sequences are LNHNV and YYDKDF (reference sequence). The CDR3: CATSRDPGQLETQYF.

The J gene is TRBJ2-7, the V gene TRBV13. There are 14 residues in the CDR3. Germline assignment: CDR1 PRHDT and CDR2 FYEKMQ (reference sequence). This CDR3 is CASSQWGIAYEQYF.

The genes are TRBV28 and TRBJ1-2; TCRdb's D call of TRBD1 is untestable without DNA. Germline CDR1 MDHEN, CDR2 SYDVKM. The CDR3 is 16 amino acids. The CDR3: CASSLDPDSRGHGYTF.

This sequence joins TRBV29-1 and TRBJ1-1. CDR1 is SQVTM, CDR2 ANQGSEA, per germline. The CDR3 has 13 amino acids. CDR3 region: CSVESATATEAFF.